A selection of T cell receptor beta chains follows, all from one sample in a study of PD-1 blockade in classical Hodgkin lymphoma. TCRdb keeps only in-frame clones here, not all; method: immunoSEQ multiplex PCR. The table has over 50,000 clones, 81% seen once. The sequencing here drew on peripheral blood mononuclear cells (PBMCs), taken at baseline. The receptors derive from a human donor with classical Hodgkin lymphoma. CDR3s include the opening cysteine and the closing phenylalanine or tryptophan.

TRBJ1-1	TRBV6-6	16	CASIKRGASQDTEAFF
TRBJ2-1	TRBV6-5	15	CASSYSYERVNEQFF
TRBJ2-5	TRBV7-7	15	CASSLGGTGQETQYF
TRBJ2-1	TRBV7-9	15	CASSPSSGSYNEQFF
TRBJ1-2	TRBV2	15	CASGGAENNYYGYTF
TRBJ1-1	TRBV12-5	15	CASGSLSQGNPEAFF
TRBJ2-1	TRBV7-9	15	CASSSRGGSDNEQFF
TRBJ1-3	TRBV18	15	CASSPDRGLGNTIYF
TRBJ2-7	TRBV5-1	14	CASSSTGGGDEQYF
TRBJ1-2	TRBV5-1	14	CASSPDAGNYGYTF
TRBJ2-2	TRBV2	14	CASNPSGITGELFF
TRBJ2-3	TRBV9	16	CASSAGHSGSADTQYF
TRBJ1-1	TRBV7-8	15	CASSLRPQMGTEAFF
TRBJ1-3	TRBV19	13	CASTRTAGNTIYF
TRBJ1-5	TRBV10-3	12	CAISDESQPQHF
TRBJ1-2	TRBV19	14	CASSLQASGYGYTF
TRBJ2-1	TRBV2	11	CASSAIDEQFF
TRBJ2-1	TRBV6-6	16	CASRRTSQPIYNEQFF
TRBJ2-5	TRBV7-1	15	CASSPIGRARETQYF
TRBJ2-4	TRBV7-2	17	CASSRTSGDLAKNIQYF
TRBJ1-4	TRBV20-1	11	CSAREDEKLFF
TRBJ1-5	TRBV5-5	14	CASSTGTGNQPQHF